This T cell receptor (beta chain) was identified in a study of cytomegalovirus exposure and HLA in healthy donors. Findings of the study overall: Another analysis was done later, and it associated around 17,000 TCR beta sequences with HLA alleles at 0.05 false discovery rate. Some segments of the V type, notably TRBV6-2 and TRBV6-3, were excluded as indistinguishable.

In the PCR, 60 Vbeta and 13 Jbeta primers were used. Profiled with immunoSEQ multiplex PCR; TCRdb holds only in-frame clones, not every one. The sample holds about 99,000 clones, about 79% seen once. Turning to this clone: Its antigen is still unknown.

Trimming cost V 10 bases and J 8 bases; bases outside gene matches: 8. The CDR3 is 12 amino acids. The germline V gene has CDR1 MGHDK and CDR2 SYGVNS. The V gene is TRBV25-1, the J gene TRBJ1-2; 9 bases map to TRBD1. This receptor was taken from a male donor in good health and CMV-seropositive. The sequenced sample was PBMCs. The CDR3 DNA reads TGTGCCACCGGAGGACAGGGGAAAGGCTACACCTTC. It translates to CATGGQGKGYTF.